A single sample is the source of the 27 T cell receptor beta chains below, sequenced in a study of blood T cells in healthy people across ages. Combining a sample-barcoded 5' primer with a J-beta primer mix, a second PCR ran for roughly 6 to 11 cycles. One entry per CDR3 protein, called by TCRdb with MiXCR from the 5' RACE reads. The sample records about 1 million distinct CDR3 sequences, over 35% being singletons. Sequencing was carried out using blood. These TCRs come from a woman aged 60-75 years in good health.

The rearrangement links TRBV27 to TRBJ2-7, with D possibly matching TRBD2 (6 bases). Germline assignment: CDR1 MNHEY and CDR2 SMNVEV (reference sequence). The V and J ends lost 6 bases and 2 bases respectively, with 17 bases between them. The CDR3 runs 15 residues. The CDR3 protein is CASSFTSKAAYEQYF. CDR3 nucleotides: TGTGCCAGCAGCTTCACTAGCAAAGCAGCCTACGAGCAGTACTTC.

The chain uses TRBV29-1 and TRBJ2-5; D is unresolved. The CDR3 length is 12 residues. Germline assignment: CDR1 SQVTM and CDR2 ANQGSEA. The DNA for the CDR3 is TGCGGCGCCGGCCGGGCTCAAGAGACCCAGTACTTC. Protein product: CGAGRAQETQYF. The full variable domain, rest sourced from reference TRBV29-1 and TRBJ2-5, is SAVISQKPSRDICQRGTSLTIQCQVDSQVTMMFWYRQQPGQSLTLIATANQGSEATYESGFVIDKFPISRPNLTFSTLTVSNMSPEDSSIYLCGAGRAQETQYFGPGTRLLVL.

The genes are TRBV19 and TRBJ2-7; weak D call: TRBD2 (5 bases). The CDR3 has 16 amino acids. CDR1 is LNHDA, CDR2 SQIVND, per germline (reference sequence). Trimming pared 5 bases from V and 4 bases from J, leaving 21 bases between. CDR3 sequence: CASSESGPGRVYEQYF. CDR3 nucleotides: TGTGCCAGTAGTGAATCCGGACCGGGAAGGGTGTACGAGCAGTACTTC.

Details on this clonotype: At one end, the junction sequence differs from germline, possibly due to a read error. This chain links TRBV18 with TRBJ1-2; no reliable D call. CDR3 length equals 13 residues. Germline CDR1 KGHSH, CDR2 LQKENI. CDR3 bases: TGTGCCAGCTCACACGAAAGTAACTCTGGCTACACCTTC. Translation: CASSHESNSGYTF.

In its sample, this clonotype was seen a few times. DNA of the CDR3: TGTGCCAGCAGTTTACAAGACAGACTCACAGATACGCAGTATTTT. Protein product: CASSLQDRLTDTQYF. The chain combines TRBV27 with TRBJ2-3; tentatively, D is TRBD1 (5 bases). CDR3 size: 15 residues. Trimming removed 2 bases from V and 2 bases from J, with 11 bases in between. CDR1 is MNHEY and CDR2 is SMNVEV in the germline V gene (reference sequence).

The chain joins TRBV29-1 to TRBJ1-1, with D possibly TRBD1 on 6 matching bases. From germline, CDR1 is SQVTM and CDR2 ANQGSEA. Trimming pared 6 bases from V and 1 base from J, leaving 12 bases between. The CDR3 has 13 residues. DNA for the CDR3: TGCAGCGTCTGGGGGGGGCCGAACACTGAAGCTTTCTTT. It specifies CSVWGGPNTEAFF.

The rearrangement uses TRBV28 and TRBJ2-6, with D possibly being TRBD2 (5 bases). The V gene lost 8 bases and the J gene lost 4 bases, with 12 bases spanning the gap. This CDR3 has 14 amino acids. Germline CDR1 reads MDHEN; CDR2 reads SYDVKM. CDR3 residues: CASRGGFGANVLTF. The CDR3 region has the DNA TGTGCCAGCCGAGGAGGTTTCGGGGCCAACGTCCTGACTTTC.

CDR3 region: CASSPGGVPSYNEQFF. DNA of the CDR3: TGTGCCAGCAGCCCCGGAGGGGTCCCCTCCTACAATGAGCAGTTCTTC. The rearrangement joins TRBV7-7 to TRBJ2-1, with D possibly matching TRBD2 (6 bases). The ends were cut back, 5 bases at V and 0 bases at J, with 14 bases in the middle. The CDR3 has 16 amino acids. Germline V lookup: CDR1 SSHAT, CDR2 FNYEAQ (reference sequence).

The chain combines TRBV9 with TRBJ1-1, with TRBD1 matching over 9 bases. The V gene's germline CDR1 is SGDLS and CDR2 YYNGEE. The CDR3 has 16 amino acids. V lost 4 bases to trimming and J lost 1 base; unmatched junction nucleotides: 8. Here the CDR3 reads CASSTSTGGKNTEAFF. For the CDR3, the DNA is TGTGCCAGCAGCACCTCAACAGGGGGCAAGAACACTGAAGCTTTCTTT.

This chain links TRBV6-7 with TRBJ1-5; D is undetermined. TRBV6-7 is noted as an ORF with a role that remains uncertain. Trimming pared 2 bases from V and 13 bases from J, leaving 3 bases between. CDR3 size: 9 residues. CDR3: CASSYGQHF. The CDR3 coding sequence is TGTGCCAGCAGTTACGGGCAGCATTTT.

The chain uses TRBV7-9 and TRBJ2-3; 10 nucleotides line up with TRBD1. After removal of 5 bases from V and 2 bases from J, the junction contained 7 bases not matched to a gene. Germline V gives CDR1 SEHNR, CDR2 FQNEAQ (reference sequence). The CDR3 is made up of 16 amino acids. CDR3 DNA: TGTGCCAGCAGCCCGCGGACAGGGGGGATCACAGATACGCAGTATTTT. Its protein product is CASSPRTGGITDTQYF. The whole variable domain, filled in from reference TRBV7-9 and TRBJ2-3, reads DTGVSQNPRHKITKRGQNVTFRCDPISEHNRLYWYRQTLGQGPEFLTYFQNEAQLEKSRLLSDRFSAERPKGSFSTLEIQRTEQGDSAMYLCASSPRTGGITDTQYFGPGTRLTVL.

This chain connects TRBV15 to TRBJ2-7; D might be TRBD1 (6 bases). V lost 3 bases and J lost 1, with 13 bases in between. The CDR3 has 15 residues. The germline gives CDR1 LNHNV, CDR2 YYDKDF (reference sequence). CDR3 residues: CATSSPKGGSYEQYF. Written as DNA, the CDR3 is TGTGCCACCAGCAGTCCCAAAGGGGGTTCCTACGAGCAGTACTTC.

The table lists this clonotype with a few counts. This sequence joins TRBV6-5 and TRBJ2-3; weak D call: TRBD2 (5 bases). Germline V gives CDR1 MNHEY, CDR2 SVGAGI. The CDR3 sequence is 14 residues long. V lost 3 bases and J lost 2, with 9 bases in between. Here the CDR3 reads CASSYGSYTDTQYF. In DNA, the CDR3 is TGTGCCAGCAGTTATGGGAGTTACACAGATACGCAGTATTTT.

The chain recombines TRBV3-1 with TRBJ2-3, with D perhaps matching TRBD2 (6 bases). V was pared by 4 bases and J by 4 bases, with 12 bases between. This CDR3 spans 14 amino acids. Germline assignment: CDR1 LGHDT and CDR2 YNNKEL (reference sequence). The DNA for the CDR3 is TGTGCCAGCAGCCGATCGGGGACTTCAGATACGCAGTATTTT. It codes for CASSRSGTSDTQYF.

This sequence joins TRBV4-1 and TRBJ2-5; TRBD2 matches at 11 bases. After removal of 0 bases from V and 5 bases from J, the junction contained 11 bases not matched to a gene. This CDR3 is 18 amino acids long. Germline CDR1 reads MGHRA; CDR2 reads YSYEKL. The CDR3 sequence is CASSQEIAGGNKAETQYF. In nucleotides, the CDR3 is TGCGCCAGCAGCCAAGAGATAGCGGGAGGGAATAAGGCGGAGACCCAGTACTTC.

This clonotype occurred many times. This rearrangement joins TRBV27 to TRBJ2-7, with 8 bases that match TRBD2. The CDR3 is 15 amino acids. V trimming: 5 bases; J trimming: 3 bases; junction bases outside the gene matches: 9. Germline V gene sequence: CDR1 MNHEY, CDR2 SMNVEV (reference sequence). The CDR3 DNA reads TGTGCCAGCAGTCCGACCCGGACTAGCCGCTACGAGCAGTACTTC. Translated, it gives CASSPTRTSRYEQYF.

This sequence joins TRBV23-1 and TRBJ2-5; D not resolved. TRBV23-1 is given ORF status, its function remaining uncertain. Trimming took off 11 bases at V and 5 bases at J, with 9 bases between the two ends. This CDR3 region has 10 residues. This chain's CDR3 is CADVMETQYF. CDR3 sequence (DNA): TGCGCCGACGTCATGGAGACCCAGTACTTC.

This clonotype was counted only a few times. The J gene is TRBJ2-1, the V gene TRBV5-1; 7 bases are a match to TRBD1. Germline CDR1 SGHRS, CDR2 YFSETQ. After removal of 2 bases from V and 6 bases from J, the junction contained 8 bases not matched to a gene. The CDR3 is 15 amino acids. The CDR3 bases are TGCGCCAGCAGCTTTCAGGGGGTAATGGGCAATGAGCAGTTCTTC. It specifies CASSFQGVMGNEQFF.

This clonotype has more than one count but fewer than ten. The rearrangement uses TRBV24-1 and TRBJ1-2, with D perhaps matching TRBD1 (6 bases). The CDR3 is made up of 15 amino acids. Germline V gene lookup returns CDR1 KGHDR and CDR2 SFDVKD. V was shortened by 3 bases and J by 2 bases, with 12 bases between the two germline ends. CDR3 protein: CATSDTRQGNYGYTF. The CDR3 DNA reads TGTGCCACCAGTGATACGCGGCAGGGGAACTATGGCTACACCTTC.

The chain recombines TRBV11-2 with TRBJ2-2; no clear D. Germline CDR1 SGHAT, CDR2 FQNNGV. Trimming shortened V by 2 bases and J by 7 bases, and 5 bases separated the two germline ends. This CDR3 region has 12 residues. CDR3 sequence (DNA): TGTGCCAGCAGCTTATCGGTCGGGGAGCTGTTTTTT. Protein sequence: CASSLSVGELFF.

This clonotype turned up a few times. The rearrangement links TRBV10-3 to TRBJ1-5; 7 bases align to TRBD1. This CDR3 is 14 amino acids long. V trimming: 3 bases; J trimming: 6 bases; junction bases outside the gene matches: 5. CDR1 ENHRY and CDR2 SYGVKD come from the germline V gene. The CDR3 bases are TGTGCCATCAGTGAAGACAGGGCTGGTCAGCCCCAGCATTTT. Protein product: CAISEDRAGQPQHF.

V and J are TRBV6-6 and TRBJ1-2, with TRBD1 matching 7 bases. V dropped 3 bases and J dropped 4; count of bases not matched to a gene: 8. The CDR3 covers 15 residues. The germline V gene has CDR1 MNHNY and CDR2 SVGAGI (reference sequence). This CDR3 reads CASSYPGQRTYGYTF. The DNA of the CDR3 is TGTGCCAGCAGTTATCCGGGACAGCGCACCTATGGCTACACCTTC.

V and J are TRBV9 and TRBJ1-1, with D possibly being TRBD1 (5 bases). CDR3 size: 14 residues. With 3 bases removed from V and 2 bases from J, the gap between germline ends came to 11 bases. Germline lookup yields CDR1 SGDLS and CDR2 YYNGEE. As DNA, the CDR3 is TGTGCCAGCAGCGCGGGACCGCAAAACACTGAAGCTTTCTTT. It codes for CASSAGPQNTEAFF.

CDR3 sequence reads: CSARRTGLQETQYF. The CDR3 DNA sequence: TGCAGTGCTCGTCGGACAGGACTACAAGAGACCCAGTACTTC. The chain has TRBV20-1 and TRBJ2-5, with a weak D call TRBD1 (7 bases). The germline CDR1 and CDR2 sequences are DFQATT and SNEGSKA (reference sequence). V was cut by 5 bases and J by 2 bases, with 15 bases left in between. The CDR3 totals 14 residues.

This clonotype was observed a handful of times. This chain joins TRBV12-3 or TRBV12-4 and TRBJ2-5; TRBD1 matches 11 bases. There are 17 residues in the CDR3. V shed 6 bases and J 2 bases; nucleotides not matched to a gene: 11. CDR3 nucleotides: TGTGCCAGCAGCCGGACAGGGGGCGGTGGATATCAAGAGACCCAGTACTTC. It specifies CASSRTGGGGYQETQYF.

In its sample, this clonotype was seen a few times. This chain uses TRBV29-1 with TRBJ2-3; 7 bases are a match to TRBD1. The CDR3 has 16 amino acids. Germline values: CDR1 SQVTM, CDR2 ANQGSEA. With V trimmed by 5 bases and J by 2 bases, 13 bases remained unmatched. Here the CDR3 DNA reads TGCAGCGTTCGCTTTCGGGACAGTTCAGACACAGATACGCAGTATTTT. It codes for CSVRFRDSSDTDTQYF.

The chain carries TRBV4-1 and TRBJ2-1; TRBD1 or TRBD2 may be the D gene (5 bases each). The CDR3 contains 14 residues. Trimming cost V 1 base and J 5 bases, with 9 bases left between them. CDR1 and CDR2 (germline): MGHRA, YSYEKL. Here the CDR3 reads CASSQGQGHNEQFF. CDR3 nucleotides: TGCGCCAGCAGCCAAGGTCAGGGACACAATGAGCAGTTCTTC.